The source of this T cell receptor beta chain is a study of OX40 agonist ivuxolimab in advanced cancers. Study background: Treatment received earlier with anti-PD-1, anti-PD-L1 or anti-CTLA-4 agents was allowed, and over 30% had some. There were three patients with partial responses, one having hepatocellular carcinoma and two cutaneous melanoma.

Study-wide points: The CD4+ and CD8+ T cells in the blood had expanded clonally by week 6 at 0.1 to 3.0 mg/kg. Low normalized clonal expansion also occurred in some nonresponding patients.

V gave up 4 bases and J gave up 1 base, with 6 bases separating them. This CDR3 is built from 13 residues. Germline V gene sequence: CDR1 SGDLS, CDR2 YYNGEE. On this clone itself: The antigen remains undetermined.

This table comes from immunoSEQ multiplex PCR, and its TCRdb copy is limited to in-frame clones, with some not included. The sample lists about 45,000 clones, more than 75% seen once, with under 20% in the top ten. This chain uses TRBV9 with TRBJ1-5; D is perhaps TRBD1 (6 bases). This TCR derives from an adult with an advanced solid tumor such as melanoma, head and neck, liver or kidney cancer. The sequencing used CD4+ or CD8+ T cells sorted from blood, collected in a trial of the OX40 agonist ivuxolimab. The CDR3 region has the DNA TGTGCCAGCAGCCAGGGGAGCAATCAGCCCCAGCATTTT. This codes for CASSQGSNQPQHF.